This is a list of T cell receptor beta chains from one sample in a study of cytomegalovirus exposure and HLA in healthy donors. Only in-frame clones appear in the TCRdb table, and some are missing; sequencing was by immunoSEQ multiplex PCR. The sample records approximately 120,000 clones, over 70% being singletons. The material sequenced was PBMCs. The origin of the receptors is a female donor in good health and CMV-seronegative. Each CDR3 is given without its conserved first and last residue. The order of the fields is V gene, CDR3 protein.

TRBV9 | ASSGGGAYNEQF
TRBV21-1 | ASSKTENQPQH
TRBV6-4 | ASSLWGRPPNTGELF
TRBV5-1 | ASSLGGGDNEQF
TRBV5-1 | ASSPMGHSNQPQH
TRBV9 | ASSVAGMGGSYEQY
TRBV5-1 | ASSRDRVMNTEAF
TRBV13 | ASSLGLRGTGELF
TRBV5-1 | ASSPGTATDTQY
TRBV5-1 | ASSLGTDRGTPYEQY
TRBV27 | ASSSVGAYNEQF
TRBV5-1 | ASSLEPGQGAYEQY
TRBV9 | ASRGTNEKLF
TRBV7-9 | ASSSLVAVKSSTDTQY
TRBV7-2 | ASSPQGFKTEAF
TRBV7-3 | ASRQTSGGSPANTGELF
TRBV9 | ASSKEDWVQGNTIY
TRBV7-3 | ASSPSGSYHEQY
TRBV5-4 | ASSLTTGQTEAF
TRBV5-1 | ASNPGTGDYGYT
TRBV7-9 | ASSQLTSGVFNEQF
TRBV30 | AWRKTESRPKNTEAF
TRBV7-3 | ASSLQRSGYGYT
TRBV28 | ASSGRVNEQF
TRBV11-2 | ASSTGGGEWAGELF
TRBV27 | ASSSLGAREINGQY
TRBV5-6 | ASSLDPRVEQY
TRBV20-1 | SARAHSRTF
TRBV5-4 | ASSLDLTGYEQF
TRBV4-2 | ASSQGRAPTYEQY
TRBV30 | AWTRRTEGEQY
TRBV30 | AWSVPAGYGYT
TRBV7-9 | ASSSVNQPQH
TRBV2 | ASTLLGGRTTEAF
TRBV11-2 | ASSKTGSSLTDTQY
TRBV10-3 | AISGRDRDAETQY
TRBV7-2 | ASSLVTSGSGELF
TRBV5-1 | ASSKADRGLSTDTQY
TRBV28 | ASSLRGQGGTEAF
TRBV7-9 | ASSLVRGTDTQY
TRBV11-1 | ASSFEPGISTDTQY
TRBV7-2 | ASSYISSGSVYEQY